This is a list of T cell receptor beta chains from one sample in a study of cytomegalovirus exposure and HLA in healthy donors. Here immunoSEQ multiplex PCR was the method, and the copy in TCRdb shows in-frame clones only, minus some. The table lists some 90,000 clones, about four fifths of them singletons. The sample comprised PBMCs. These receptor sequences come from a female donor in good health and CMV-seropositive. Both conserved end residues are part of each CDR3. Each record gives: CDR3 DNA, CDR3 protein, D gene, J gene, clone size, V gene. The D gene is left open where the match is weak. A clone size is listed for some rows: how often the clone was seen (once, few, many), or a class if it is expanded.

TGTGCCAGCAGCTTAGCCGGGGAGAACACCGGGGAGCTGTTTTTT	CASSLAGENTGELFF	NA	TRBJ2-2	NA	TRBV7-2
TGTGCCAGCAATGGAGCGGGAGGCCGGGGAGAGACCCAGTACTTC	CASNGAGGRGETQYF	TRBD2	TRBJ2-5	NA	TRBV11-2
TGTGCCAGCAGCAGAGGGAGCTCCTACGAGCAGTACTTC	CASSRGSSYEQYF	NA	TRBJ2-7	NA	TRBV7-9
TGTGCCAGCTCACCTCTCGGGACAGGGGGCACCGACACTGAAGCTTTCTTT	CASSPLGTGGTDTEAFF	TRBD1	TRBJ1-1	few	TRBV18
TGTGCCTGGAGTGTCGGGGGGTTCCGTGACGAGCAGTACTTC	CAWSVGGFRDEQYF	TRBD2	TRBJ2-7	NA	TRBV30
TGCGCCAGCAGCCAAGAACCCGCAGGGGGCGGGGGCTACACCTTC	CASSQEPAGGGGYTF	TRBD1	TRBJ1-2	NA	TRBV4-1
TGCGCCAGCAGCCAAGGTCCCGGGACAGGGGAGAACACAGATACGCAGTATTTT	CASSQGPGTGENTDTQYF	TRBD1	TRBJ2-3	once	TRBV4-3
TGTGCCATCAGTGAGTCCACAGGGTTTGGAAACACCATATATTTT	CAISESTGFGNTIYF	NA	TRBJ1-3	NA	TRBV10-3
TGTGCTAGCAGCTCACTAGCGGGGAGCACAGATACGCAGTATTTT	CASSSLAGSTDTQYF	TRBD2	TRBJ2-3	NA	TRBV7-7
TGTGCCTGGAGTGGGGGACAGGGTACTGAAGCTTTCTTT	CAWSGGQGTEAFF	TRBD1	TRBJ1-1	NA	TRBV30
TGTGCCAGCCAGACAGGGGGACCCTATGGCTACACCTTC	CASQTGGPYGYTF	TRBD1	TRBJ1-2	NA	TRBV28
TGCGCCAGCAGCCAAGTGCGAGGAAACACCATATATTTT	CASSQVRGNTIYF	NA	TRBJ1-3	NA	TRBV4-3
TGCGCCAGCAGCCAACCGACAGGGGGACGGACTGAAGCTTTCTTT	CASSQPTGGRTEAFF	TRBD1	TRBJ1-1	many	TRBV4-1
TGTGCCAGCAGTTTACTAGCGGGAGGAAGTAATGAGCAGTTCTTC	CASSLLAGGSNEQFF	TRBD2	TRBJ2-1	few	TRBV6-4
TGTGCCAGCGGGAGGACTAGCGACGAAGAGACCCAGTACTTC	CASGRTSDEETQYF	TRBD2	TRBJ2-5	NA	TRBV9
TGTGCCAGCAGCTTAGCGGGGCGGGGCACCGGGGAGCTGTTTTTT	CASSLAGRGTGELFF	NA	TRBJ2-2	once	TRBV7-2
TGTGCCAGCAGCCACCGGCCGAGACAGGGTTTGGGGACCTATAATTCACCCCTCCACTTT	CASSHRPRQGLGTYNSPLHF	TRBD1	TRBJ1-6	once	TRBV13
TGCGCCAGCAGCCAAGCCGGGGGACCCTACGAGCAGTACTTC	CASSQAGGPYEQYF	NA	TRBJ2-7	NA	TRBV4-3
TGTGCCAGCAGCTTAGCTAGGGACACATATGGCTACACCTTC	CASSLARDTYGYTF	NA	TRBJ1-2	NA	TRBV7-9
TGTGCCAGCCGGGCGGGGCCTGCAGGGTCCCAGCATTTT	CASRAGPAGSQHF	NA	TRBJ1-5	NA	TRBV2
TGTGCCAGCAGCCCCCGGGGACTAGGCATCTACGAGCAGTACTTC	CASSPRGLGIYEQYF	TRBD2	TRBJ2-7	NA	TRBV7-9
TGTGCCAGCAGCTTAGCGCCATGGGGCGGGACGGAGTACAATGAGCAGTTCTTC	CASSLAPWGGTEYNEQFF	NA	TRBJ2-1	once	TRBV7-2
TGTGCCAGCAGCTTTAGCGGGAGTTACAATGAGCAGTTCTTC	CASSFSGSYNEQFF	TRBD2	TRBJ2-1	few	TRBV5-4
TGTGCCAGCAGCCCCCAGGGGGCCGGGGAGCTGTTTTTT	CASSPQGAGELFF	TRBD1	TRBJ2-2	NA	TRBV7-9
TGTGCCAGTAGTATCCGAACAGGTATAAGTGACTACACCTTC	CASSIRTGISDYTF	NA	TRBJ1-2	NA	TRBV19
TGCGCCAGCAGCCCTTCACTAGCGGGGGCCTACGAGCAGTACTTC	CASSPSLAGAYEQYF	TRBD2	TRBJ2-7	NA	TRBV4-1
TGCGCCAGCAGCCCCGGGACAGGGGGGTCACCCCTCCACTTT	CASSPGTGGSPLHF	TRBD1	TRBJ1-6	NA	TRBV5-1
TGTGCCAGCAGAGCAGGGTTTTGGGATAATTCACCCCTCCACTTT	CASRAGFWDNSPLHF	NA	TRBJ1-6	NA	TRBV28
TGCAGCGCCGTTACAGGGAACACTGAAGCTTTCTTT	CSAVTGNTEAFF	NA	TRBJ1-1	NA	TRBV29-1
TGTGCCAGCACGTGGACTAGCGGCAGCTCCTACAATGAGCAGTTCTTC	CASTWTSGSSYNEQFF	TRBD2	TRBJ2-1	NA	TRBV28
TGTGCCAGCAGCCGAGGGGACAGGGGGAGCTCCTACAATGAGCAGTTCTTC	CASSRGDRGSSYNEQFF	TRBD1	TRBJ2-1	NA	TRBV7-3
TGCAGCGTTGAAGATGGCAGGGTAGGAGGAAACACCATATATTTT	CSVEDGRVGGNTIYF	NA	TRBJ1-3	NA	TRBV29-1
TGCGCCAGCAGCTTGGGGACAGGGGCCAACACTGAAGCTTTCTTT	CASSLGTGANTEAFF	TRBD1	TRBJ1-1	NA	TRBV5-1
TGTGCCAGCAGCTTAGCGCGCTTCTCTGGAAACACCATATATTTT	CASSLARFSGNTIYF	NA	TRBJ1-3	NA	TRBV7-8
TGTGCCAGCAGCTCAAAGCGGGGGGGTGGACATGAGCAGTTCTTC	CASSSKRGGGHEQFF	TRBD2	TRBJ2-1	NA	TRBV11-3
TGTGCCAGCAGTTACTCGGAGACAGTCAGCACTGAAGCTTTCTTT	CASSYSETVSTEAFF	NA	TRBJ1-1	many	TRBV6-5
TGTGCCAGCAGCTTTACATTGAACACTGAAGCTTTCTTT	CASSFTLNTEAFF	NA	TRBJ1-1	NA	TRBV7-2
TGTGCCAGCACCGCGGCAGCTAATGAAAAACTGTTTTTT	CASTAAANEKLFF	NA	TRBJ1-4	NA	TRBV28
TGCGCCAGCAGCTTCCTGGGACTAGCGGAATCCTACGAGCAGTACTTC	CASSFLGLAESYEQYF	TRBD2	TRBJ2-7	many	TRBV5-1
TGTGCCAGTAGTATATCGGACAGGGGAGGCACTGAAGCTTTCTTT	CASSISDRGGTEAFF	TRBD1	TRBJ1-1	once	TRBV19
TGTGCCAGCAGTCGGGAGGGCCGCTCCTACGAGCAGTACTTC	CASSREGRSYEQYF	TRBD2	TRBJ2-7	NA	TRBV2
TGTGCCAGCAGTCCCCCCCTAGCGGGGGAGGAGACCCAGTACTTC	CASSPPLAGEETQYF	TRBD2	TRBJ2-5	NA	TRBV6-5
TGTGCCAGCAGTTACTCAGGCGGAAACATTCAGTACTTC	CASSYSGGNIQYF	NA	TRBJ2-4	few	TRBV6-6
TGCAGCGTTGGGACAGGGGCGGACTATGGCTACACCTTC	CSVGTGADYGYTF	TRBD1	TRBJ1-2	NA	TRBV29-1
TGCAGCGTTGAAGGGACAGGGGGCGCGTGGACTGAAGCTTTCTTT	CSVEGTGGAWTEAFF	TRBD1	TRBJ1-1	NA	TRBV29-1
TGCGCCAGCAGCCAAGAGAGGGGGCGACATCTCCACTTT	CASSQERGRHLHF	TRBD1	TRBJ1-6	NA	TRBV4-3
TGTGCCAGCCCCACAGGGGCAGGAAACACCATATATTTT	CASPTGAGNTIYF	TRBD1	TRBJ1-3	once	TRBV6-1